This T cell receptor beta chain comes out of a study of early T cells in non-severe SARS-CoV-2 infection. The TCR library protocol was used to attach unique molecular identifiers. These identifiers were attached to individual cDNA molecules. A single record per CDR3 protein comes from TCRdb applying MiXCR to the 5' RACE reads. The data contain about 50,000 distinct CDR3 sequences, about 9.3% of them singletons. Germline CDR1 and CDR2: MNHEY and SMNVEV (reference sequence). With 4 bases removed from V and 14 bases from J, the gap between germline ends came to 18 bases. This CDR3 contains 13 residues. This clonotype was detected many times.

The source of this sequence is an adult who was a healthcare worker with PCR-confirmed SARS-CoV-2 infection or an uninfected control (not recorded which). The chain joins TRBV27 to TRBJ2-1; D gene unclear. Sequencing was done on a sample of whole blood. The DNA for the CDR3 is TGTGCCAGCAGTTCCGGAGTTAGAGGACGCAAGTTCTTC. Protein product: CASSSGVRGRKFF.